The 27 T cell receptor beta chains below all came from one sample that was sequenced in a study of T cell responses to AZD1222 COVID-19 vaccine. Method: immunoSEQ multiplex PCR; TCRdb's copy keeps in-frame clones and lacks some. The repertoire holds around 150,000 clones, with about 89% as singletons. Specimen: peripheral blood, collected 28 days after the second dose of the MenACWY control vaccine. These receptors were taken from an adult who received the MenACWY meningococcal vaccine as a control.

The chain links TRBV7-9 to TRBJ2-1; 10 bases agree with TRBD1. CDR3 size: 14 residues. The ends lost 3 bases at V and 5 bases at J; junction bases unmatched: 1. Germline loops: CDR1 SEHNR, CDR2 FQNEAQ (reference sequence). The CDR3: CASSFGTGDNEQFF. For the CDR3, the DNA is TGTGCCAGCAGCTTTGGGACAGGGGACAATGAGCAGTTCTTC.

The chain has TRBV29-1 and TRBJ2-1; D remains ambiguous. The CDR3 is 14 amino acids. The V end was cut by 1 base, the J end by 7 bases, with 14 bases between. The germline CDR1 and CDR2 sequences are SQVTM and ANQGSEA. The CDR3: CSVEAGGSLNEQFF. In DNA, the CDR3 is TGCAGCGTTGAAGCAGGTGGTTCTTTAAATGAGCAGTTCTTC.

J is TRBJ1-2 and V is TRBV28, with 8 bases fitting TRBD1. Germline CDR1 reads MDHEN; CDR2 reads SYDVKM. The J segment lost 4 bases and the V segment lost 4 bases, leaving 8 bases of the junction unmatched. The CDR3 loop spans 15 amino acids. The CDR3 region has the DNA TGTGCCAGCAGTTCCGGACAGGGAGTGATCTATGGCTACACCTTC. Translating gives CASSSGQGVIYGYTF.

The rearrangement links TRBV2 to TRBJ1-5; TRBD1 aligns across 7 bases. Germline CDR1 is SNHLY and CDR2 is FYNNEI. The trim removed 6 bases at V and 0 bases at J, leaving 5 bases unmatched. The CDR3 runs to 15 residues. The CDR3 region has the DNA TGTGCCAGCAGCCAAGGGGGCTATAGCAATCAGCCCCAGCATTTT. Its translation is CASSQGGYSNQPQHF. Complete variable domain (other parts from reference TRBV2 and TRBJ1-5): EPEVTQTPSHQVTQMGQEVILRCVPISNHLYFYWYRQILGQKVEFLVSFYNNEISEKSEIFDDQFSVERPDGSNFTLKIRSTKLEDSAMYFCASSQGGYSNQPQHFGDGTRLSIL.

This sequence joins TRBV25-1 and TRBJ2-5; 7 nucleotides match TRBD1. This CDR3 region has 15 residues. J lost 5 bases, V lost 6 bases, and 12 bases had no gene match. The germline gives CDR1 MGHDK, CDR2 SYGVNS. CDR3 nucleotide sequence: TGTGCCAGCAGCCGGTGGAAGGACAGGTGGGAGACCCAGTACTTC. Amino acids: CASSRWKDRWETQYF.

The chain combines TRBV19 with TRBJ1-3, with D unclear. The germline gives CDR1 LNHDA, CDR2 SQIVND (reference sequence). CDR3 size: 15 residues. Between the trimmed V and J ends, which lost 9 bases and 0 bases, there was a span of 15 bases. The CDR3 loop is CASAAGWGSGNTIYF. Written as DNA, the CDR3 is TGTGCCAGCGCCGCAGGCTGGGGCTCTGGAAACACCATATATTTT.

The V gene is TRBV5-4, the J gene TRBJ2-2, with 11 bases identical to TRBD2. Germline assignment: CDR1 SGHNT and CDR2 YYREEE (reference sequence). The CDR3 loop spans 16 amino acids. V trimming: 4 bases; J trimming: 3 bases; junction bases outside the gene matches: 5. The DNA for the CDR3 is TGTGCCAGCAGCGGGGGACTAGCGGCCTACACCGGGGAGCTGTTTTTT. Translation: CASSGGLAAYTGELFF.

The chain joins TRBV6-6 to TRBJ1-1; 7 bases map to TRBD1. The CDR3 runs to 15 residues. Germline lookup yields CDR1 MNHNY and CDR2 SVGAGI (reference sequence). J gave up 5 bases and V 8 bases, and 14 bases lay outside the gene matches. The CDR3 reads CASETGAIGGTEAFF. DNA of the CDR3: TGTGCCAGCGAAACAGGGGCCATCGGGGGGACTGAAGCTTTCTTT.

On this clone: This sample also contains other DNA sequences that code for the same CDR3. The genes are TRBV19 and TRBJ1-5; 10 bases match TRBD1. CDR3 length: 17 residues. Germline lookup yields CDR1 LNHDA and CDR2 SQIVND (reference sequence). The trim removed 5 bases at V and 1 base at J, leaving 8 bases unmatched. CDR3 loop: CASSPTGGARSNQPQHF. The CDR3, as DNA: TGTGCCAGTAGTCCGACAGGGGGCGCGAGGAGCAATCAGCCCCAGCATTTT.

The CDR3 sequence: CASMSTAGVSYEQYF. CDR3 DNA: TGTGCCAGCATGTCAACGGCAGGAGTTTCCTACGAGCAGTACTTC. This chain links TRBV6-5 with TRBJ2-7, with D uncertain. The CDR3 extends over 15 amino acids. V gave up 7 bases and J gave up 1 base, with 17 bases separating them. Germline values: CDR1 MNHEY, CDR2 SVGAGI.

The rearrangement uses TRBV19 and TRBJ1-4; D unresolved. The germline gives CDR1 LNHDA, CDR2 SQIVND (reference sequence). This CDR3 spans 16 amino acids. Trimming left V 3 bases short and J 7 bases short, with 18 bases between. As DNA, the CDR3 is TGTGCCAGTAGTATTGGCCGGGAGATTCTGGGTGAAAAACTGTTTTTT. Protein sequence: CASSIGREILGEKLFF.

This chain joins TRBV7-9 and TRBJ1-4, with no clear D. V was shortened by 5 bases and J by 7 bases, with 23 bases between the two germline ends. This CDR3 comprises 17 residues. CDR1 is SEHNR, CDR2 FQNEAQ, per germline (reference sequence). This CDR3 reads CASSPRAAHSRSEKLFF. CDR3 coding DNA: TGTGCCAGCAGCCCCCGAGCAGCTCACAGCAGATCTGAAAAACTGTTTTTT.

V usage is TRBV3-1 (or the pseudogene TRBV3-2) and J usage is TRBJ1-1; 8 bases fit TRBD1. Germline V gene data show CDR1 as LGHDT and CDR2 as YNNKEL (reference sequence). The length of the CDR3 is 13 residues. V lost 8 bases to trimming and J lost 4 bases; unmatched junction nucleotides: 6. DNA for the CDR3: TGTGCCAGCCGGGGCAGGGGGCGCACTGAAGCTTTCTTT. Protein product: CASRGRGRTEAFF.

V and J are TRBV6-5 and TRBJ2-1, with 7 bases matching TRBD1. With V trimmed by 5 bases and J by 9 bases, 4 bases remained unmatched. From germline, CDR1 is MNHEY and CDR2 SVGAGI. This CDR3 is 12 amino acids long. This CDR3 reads CASSRQGGEQFF. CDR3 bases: TGTGCCAGCAGTCGACAGGGCGGTGAGCAGTTCTTC.

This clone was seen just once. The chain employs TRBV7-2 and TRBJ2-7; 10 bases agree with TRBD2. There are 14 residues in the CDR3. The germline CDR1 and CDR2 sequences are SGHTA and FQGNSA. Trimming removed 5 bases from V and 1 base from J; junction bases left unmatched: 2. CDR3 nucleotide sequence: TGTGCCAGCAGCACTAGCGGGGCATCCTACGAGCAGTACTTC. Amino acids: CASSTSGASYEQYF.

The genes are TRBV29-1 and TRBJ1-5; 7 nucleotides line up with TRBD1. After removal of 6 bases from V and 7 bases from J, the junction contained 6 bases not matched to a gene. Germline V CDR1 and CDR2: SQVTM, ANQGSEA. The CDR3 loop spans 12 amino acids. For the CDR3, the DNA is TGCAGCGTGAAGACAGGGAACCAGCCCCAGCATTTT. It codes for CSVKTGNQPQHF.

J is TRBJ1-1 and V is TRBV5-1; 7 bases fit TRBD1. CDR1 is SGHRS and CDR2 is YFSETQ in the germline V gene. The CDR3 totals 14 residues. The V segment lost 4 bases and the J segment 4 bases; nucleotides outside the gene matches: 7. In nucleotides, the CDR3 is TGCGCCAGCAGCCTGGGACAGCTAGCCACTGAAGCTTTCTTT. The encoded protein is CASSLGQLATEAFF.

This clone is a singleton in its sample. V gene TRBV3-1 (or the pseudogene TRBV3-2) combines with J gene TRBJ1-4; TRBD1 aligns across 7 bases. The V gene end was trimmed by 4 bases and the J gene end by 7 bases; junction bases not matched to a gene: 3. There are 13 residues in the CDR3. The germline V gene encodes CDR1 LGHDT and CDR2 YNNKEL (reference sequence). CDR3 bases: TGTGCCAGCAGCCGCGGGACAGTTGAAAAACTGTTTTTT. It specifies CASSRGTVEKLFF.

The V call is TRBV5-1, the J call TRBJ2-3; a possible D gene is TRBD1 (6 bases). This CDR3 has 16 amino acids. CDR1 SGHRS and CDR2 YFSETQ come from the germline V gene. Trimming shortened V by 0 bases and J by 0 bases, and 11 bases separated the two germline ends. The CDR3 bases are TGCGCCAGCAGCTTGGCCAGGGGTACTAGCACAGATACGCAGTATTTT. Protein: CASSLARGTSTDTQYF.

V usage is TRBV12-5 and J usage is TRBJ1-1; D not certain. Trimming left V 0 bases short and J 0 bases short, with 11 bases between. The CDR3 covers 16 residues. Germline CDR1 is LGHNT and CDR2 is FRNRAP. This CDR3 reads CASGLVGGRVNTEAFF. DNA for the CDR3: TGTGCTAGTGGTTTGGTTGGAGGGAGGGTGAACACTGAAGCTTTCTTT.

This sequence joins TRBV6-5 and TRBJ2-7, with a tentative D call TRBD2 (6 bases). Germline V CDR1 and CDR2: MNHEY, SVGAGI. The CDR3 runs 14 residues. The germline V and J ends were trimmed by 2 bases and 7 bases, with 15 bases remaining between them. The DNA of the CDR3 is TGTGCCAGCAGTTACACTAGCAGTCGTCGGGAGCAGTACTTC. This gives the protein CASSYTSSRREQYF.

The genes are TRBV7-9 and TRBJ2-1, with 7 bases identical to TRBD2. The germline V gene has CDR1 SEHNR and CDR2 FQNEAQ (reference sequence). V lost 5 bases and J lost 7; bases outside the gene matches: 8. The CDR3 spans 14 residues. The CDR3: CASSASGAGNEQFF. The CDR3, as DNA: TGTGCCAGCAGCGCTTCTGGAGCGGGAAATGAGCAGTTCTTC.

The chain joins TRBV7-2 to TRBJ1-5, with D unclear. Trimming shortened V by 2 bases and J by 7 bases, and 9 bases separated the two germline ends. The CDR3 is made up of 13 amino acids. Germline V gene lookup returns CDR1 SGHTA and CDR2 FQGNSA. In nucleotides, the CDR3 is TGTGCCAGCAGCTTAACGGGTGGACAGCCCCAGCATTTT. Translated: CASSLTGGQPQHF.

The DNA for the CDR3 is TGTGCCTGGAGTGTGGTCAGGGCTCCCTACGAGCAGTACTTC. It codes for CAWSVVRAPYEQYF. The rearrangement uses TRBV30 and TRBJ2-7, with D perhaps matching TRBD1 (5 bases). This CDR3 contains 14 residues. Germline values: CDR1 GTSNPN, CDR2 SVGIG (reference sequence). The germline V and J ends were trimmed by 0 bases and 2 bases, with 11 bases remaining between them. Supplemented by reference TRBV30 and TRBJ2-7, the full variable domain reads SQTIHQWPATLVQPVGSPLSLECTVEGTSNPNLYWYRQAAGRGLQLLFYSVGIGQISSEVPQNLSASRPQDRQFILSSKKLLLSDSGFYLCAWSVVRAPYEQYFGPGTRLTVT.

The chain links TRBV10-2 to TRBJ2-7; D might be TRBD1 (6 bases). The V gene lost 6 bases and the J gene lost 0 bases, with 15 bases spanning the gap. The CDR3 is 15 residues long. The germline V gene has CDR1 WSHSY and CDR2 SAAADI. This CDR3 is CASRNTDSYSYEQYF. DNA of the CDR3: TGCGCCAGCAGGAATACGGACAGCTACTCCTACGAGCAGTACTTC.

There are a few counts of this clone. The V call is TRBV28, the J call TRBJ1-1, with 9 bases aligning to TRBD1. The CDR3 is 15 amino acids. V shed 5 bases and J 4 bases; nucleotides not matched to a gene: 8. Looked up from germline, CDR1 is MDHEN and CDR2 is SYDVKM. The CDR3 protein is CASSPPLQGATEAFF. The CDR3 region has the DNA TGTGCCAGCAGTCCGCCCCTACAGGGGGCCACTGAAGCTTTCTTT.

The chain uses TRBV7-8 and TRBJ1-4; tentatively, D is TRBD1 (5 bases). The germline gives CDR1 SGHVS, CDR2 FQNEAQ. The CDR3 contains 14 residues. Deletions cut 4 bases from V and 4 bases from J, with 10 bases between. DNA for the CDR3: TGTGCCAGCAGCTATTGGGACGGTAATGAAAAACTGTTTTTT. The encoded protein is CASSYWDGNEKLFF.